This T cell receptor beta chain was recovered during a study of early T cells in non-severe SARS-CoV-2 infection. The CDR3 loop spans 16 amino acids. V gave up 4 bases and J gave up 2 bases, with 16 bases separating them. The germline V gene has CDR1 KGHSH and CDR2 LQKENI. Each CDR3 protein gets one entry after TCRdb re-called the 5' RACE reads with MiXCR. Of some 40,000 distinct CDR3 sequences listed, 5.3% are singletons. The receptor was derived from an adult who was a healthcare worker with PCR-confirmed SARS-CoV-2 infection or an uninfected control (not recorded which). What was sequenced was whole blood. The rearrangement joins TRBV18 to TRBJ2-3; weak D call: TRBD2 (6 bases). This CDR3 reads CASSLIGDFNTDTQYF. The CDR3 region has the DNA TGTGCCAGCTCACTGATCGGGGACTTCAACACAGATACGCAGTATTTT.